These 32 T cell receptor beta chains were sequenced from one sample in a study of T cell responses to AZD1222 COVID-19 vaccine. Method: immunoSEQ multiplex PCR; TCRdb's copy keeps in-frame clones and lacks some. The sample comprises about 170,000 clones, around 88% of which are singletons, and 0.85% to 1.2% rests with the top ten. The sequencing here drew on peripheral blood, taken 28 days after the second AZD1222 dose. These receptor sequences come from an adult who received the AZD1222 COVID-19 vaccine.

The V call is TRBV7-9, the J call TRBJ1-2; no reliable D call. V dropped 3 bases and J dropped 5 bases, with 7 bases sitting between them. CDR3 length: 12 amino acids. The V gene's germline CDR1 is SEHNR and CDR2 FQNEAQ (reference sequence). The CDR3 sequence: CASSLELYGYTF. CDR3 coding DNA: TGTGCCAGCAGCTTGGAACTTTATGGCTACACCTTC.

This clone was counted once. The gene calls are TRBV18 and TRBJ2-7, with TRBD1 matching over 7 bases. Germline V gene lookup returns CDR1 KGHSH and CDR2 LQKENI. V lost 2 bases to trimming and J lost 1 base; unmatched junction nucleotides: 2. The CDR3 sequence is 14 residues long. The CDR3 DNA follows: TGTGCCAGCTCACCATCGGGACAGTCCTACGAGCAGTACTTC. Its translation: CASSPSGQSYEQYF.

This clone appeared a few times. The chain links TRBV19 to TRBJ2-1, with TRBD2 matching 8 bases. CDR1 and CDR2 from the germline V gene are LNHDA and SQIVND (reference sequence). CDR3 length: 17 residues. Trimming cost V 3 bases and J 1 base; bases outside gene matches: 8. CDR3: CASSIRGLALSYNEQFF. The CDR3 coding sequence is TGTGCCAGTAGTATCAGAGGACTAGCTTTGTCCTACAATGAGCAGTTCTTC.

This CDR3 is CASRDGGSANYGYTF. CDR3 DNA sequence: TGTGCCAGCCGAGACGGGGGATCGGCTAACTATGGCTACACCTTC. This chain uses TRBV6-6 with TRBJ1-2; weak D call: TRBD1 (5 bases). Germline V gene lookup returns CDR1 MNHNY and CDR2 SVGAGI (reference sequence). With 8 bases removed from V and 0 bases from J, the gap between germline ends came to 16 bases. The CDR3 is made up of 15 amino acids.

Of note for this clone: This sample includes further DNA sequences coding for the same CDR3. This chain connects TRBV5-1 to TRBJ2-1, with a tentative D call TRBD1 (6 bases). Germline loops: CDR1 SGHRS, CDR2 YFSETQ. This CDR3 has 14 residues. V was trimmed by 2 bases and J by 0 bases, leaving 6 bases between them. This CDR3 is CASSLGGSYNEQFF. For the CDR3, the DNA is TGCGCCAGCAGCTTAGGGGGCTCCTACAATGAGCAGTTCTTC. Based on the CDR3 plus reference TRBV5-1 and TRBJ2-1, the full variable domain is KAGVTQTPRYLIKTRGQQVTLSCSPISGHRSVSWYQQTPGQGLQFLFEYFSETQRNKGNFPGRFSGRQFSNSRSEMNVSTLELGDSALYLCASSLGGSYNEQFFGPGTRLTVL.

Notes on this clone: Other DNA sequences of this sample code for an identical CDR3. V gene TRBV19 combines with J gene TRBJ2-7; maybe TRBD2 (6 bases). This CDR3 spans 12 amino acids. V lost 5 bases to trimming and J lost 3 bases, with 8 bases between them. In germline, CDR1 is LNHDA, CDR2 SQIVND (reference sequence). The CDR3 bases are TGTGCCAGTAGTGCGGGGATCTACGAGCAGTACTTC. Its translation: CASSAGIYEQYF.

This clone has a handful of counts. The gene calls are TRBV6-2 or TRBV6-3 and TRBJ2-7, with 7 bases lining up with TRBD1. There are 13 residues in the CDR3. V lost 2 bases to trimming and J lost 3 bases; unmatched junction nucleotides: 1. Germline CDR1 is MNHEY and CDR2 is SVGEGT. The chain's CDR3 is CASSYAGGYEQYF. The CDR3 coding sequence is TGTGCCAGCAGTTACGCAGGGGGCTACGAGCAGTACTTC.

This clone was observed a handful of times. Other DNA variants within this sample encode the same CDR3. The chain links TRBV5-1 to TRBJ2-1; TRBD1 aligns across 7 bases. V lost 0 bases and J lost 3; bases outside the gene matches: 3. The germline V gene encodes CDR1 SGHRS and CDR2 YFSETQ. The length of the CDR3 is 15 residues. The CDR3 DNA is TGCGCCAGCAGCTTGGGAGGGGGCCTCTACAATGAGCAGTTCTTC. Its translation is CASSLGGGLYNEQFF.

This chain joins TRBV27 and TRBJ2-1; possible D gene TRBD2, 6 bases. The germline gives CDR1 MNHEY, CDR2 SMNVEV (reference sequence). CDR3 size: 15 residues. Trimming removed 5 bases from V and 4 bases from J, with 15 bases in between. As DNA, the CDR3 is TGTGCCAGCAGTATCTTATCGGGGGTTTACAATGAGCAGTTCTTC. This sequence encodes CASSILSGVYNEQFF.

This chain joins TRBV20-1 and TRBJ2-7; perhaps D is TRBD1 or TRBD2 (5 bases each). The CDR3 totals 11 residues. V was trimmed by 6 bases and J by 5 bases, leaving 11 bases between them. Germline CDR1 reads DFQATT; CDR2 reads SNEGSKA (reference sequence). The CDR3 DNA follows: TGCAGTGCCCCGAGGGGCCACGAGCAGTACTTC. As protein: CSAPRGHEQYF.

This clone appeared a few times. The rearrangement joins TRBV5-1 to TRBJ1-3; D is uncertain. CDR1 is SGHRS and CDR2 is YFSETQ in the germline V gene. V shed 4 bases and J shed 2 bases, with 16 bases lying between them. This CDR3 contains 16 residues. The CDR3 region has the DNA TGCGCCAGCAGCAACGGGCGGGCACCGACTGGAAACACCATATATTTT. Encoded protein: CASSNGRAPTGNTIYF.

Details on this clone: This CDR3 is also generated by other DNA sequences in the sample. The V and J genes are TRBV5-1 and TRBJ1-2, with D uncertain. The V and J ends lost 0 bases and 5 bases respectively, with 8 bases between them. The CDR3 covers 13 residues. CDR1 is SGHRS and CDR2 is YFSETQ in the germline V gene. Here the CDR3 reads CASSLVGDYGYTF. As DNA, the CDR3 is TGCGCCAGCAGCTTGGTAGGTGATTATGGCTACACCTTC.

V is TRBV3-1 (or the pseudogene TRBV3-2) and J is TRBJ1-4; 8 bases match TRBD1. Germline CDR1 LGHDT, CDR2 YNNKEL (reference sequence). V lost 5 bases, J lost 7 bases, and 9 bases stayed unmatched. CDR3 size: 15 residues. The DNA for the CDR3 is TGTGCCAGCAGCTATGGGACAGGCACGGGTGAAAAACTGTTTTTT. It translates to CASSYGTGTGEKLFF.

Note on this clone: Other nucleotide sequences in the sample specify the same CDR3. DNA for the CDR3: TGTGCCAGCAGCGTAGGGACAGGGGCCTACGAGCAGTACTTC. Protein sequence: CASSVGTGAYEQYF. The gene calls are TRBV9 and TRBJ2-7; 9 bases agree with TRBD1. The CDR3 has 14 amino acids. The germline gives CDR1 SGDLS, CDR2 YYNGEE. V was clipped by 0 bases and J by 2 bases; unmatched bases: 0.

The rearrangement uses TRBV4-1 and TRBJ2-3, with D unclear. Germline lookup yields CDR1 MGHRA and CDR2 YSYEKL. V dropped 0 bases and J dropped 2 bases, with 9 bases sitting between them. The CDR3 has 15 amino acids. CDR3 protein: CASSQETAATDTQYF. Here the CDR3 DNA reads TGCGCCAGCAGCCAAGAAACTGCCGCCACAGATACGCAGTATTTT.

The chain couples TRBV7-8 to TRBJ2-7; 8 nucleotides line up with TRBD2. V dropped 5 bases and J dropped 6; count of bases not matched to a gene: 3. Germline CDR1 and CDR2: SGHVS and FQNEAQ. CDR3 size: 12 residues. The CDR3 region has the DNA TGTGCCAGCAGCCCCGGGGGGGCCGAGCAGTACTTC. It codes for CASSPGGAEQYF.

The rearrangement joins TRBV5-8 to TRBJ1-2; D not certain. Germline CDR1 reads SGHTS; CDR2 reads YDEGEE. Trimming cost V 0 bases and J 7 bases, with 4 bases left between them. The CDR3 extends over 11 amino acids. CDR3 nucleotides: TGTGCCAGCAGCTTGGACTTTGGCTACACCTTC. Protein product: CASSLDFGYTF. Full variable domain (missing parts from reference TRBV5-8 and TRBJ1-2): EAGVTQSPTHLIKTRGQQATLRCSPISGHTSVYWYQQALGLGLQFLLWYDEGEERNRGNFPPRFSGRQFPNYSSELNVNALELEDSALYLCASSLDFGYTFGSGTRLTVV.

The CDR3, as DNA: TGTGCCAGCAGTCCTGGGACAGCCGGCGGCTACGAGCAGTACTTC. Protein: CASSPGTAGGYEQYF. The chain couples TRBV3-1 (or the pseudogene TRBV3-2) to TRBJ2-7; 7 bases align to TRBD1. This CDR3 has 15 amino acids. V lost 6 bases to trimming and J lost 3 bases; unmatched junction nucleotides: 11. Germline CDR1 LGHDT, CDR2 YNNKEL (reference sequence).

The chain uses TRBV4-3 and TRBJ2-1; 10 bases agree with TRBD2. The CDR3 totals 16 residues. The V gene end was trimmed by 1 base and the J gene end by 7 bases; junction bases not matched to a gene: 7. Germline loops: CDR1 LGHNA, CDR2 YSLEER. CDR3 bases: TGCGCCAGCAGCCAAGGGGCTAGCGGGGGAAGGAATGAGCAGTTCTTC. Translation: CASSQGASGGRNEQFF.

CDR3 sequence reads: CASSPGYSGANVLTF. CDR3 in DNA: TGTGCCAGCAGCCCAGGGTACTCTGGGGCCAACGTCCTGACTTTC. The V gene is TRBV9, the J gene TRBJ2-6; D possibly corresponds to TRBD1 (5 bases). V was shortened by 4 bases and J by 0 bases, with 8 bases between the two germline ends. Looked up from germline, CDR1 is SGDLS and CDR2 is YYNGEE. The CDR3 loop spans 15 amino acids.

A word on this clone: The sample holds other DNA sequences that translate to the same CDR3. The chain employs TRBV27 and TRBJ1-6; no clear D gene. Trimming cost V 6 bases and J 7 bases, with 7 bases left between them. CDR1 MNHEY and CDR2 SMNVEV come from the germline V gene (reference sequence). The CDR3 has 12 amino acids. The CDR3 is CASRGGNSPLHF. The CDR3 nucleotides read TGTGCCAGCAGGGGTGGAAATTCACCCCTCCACTTT.

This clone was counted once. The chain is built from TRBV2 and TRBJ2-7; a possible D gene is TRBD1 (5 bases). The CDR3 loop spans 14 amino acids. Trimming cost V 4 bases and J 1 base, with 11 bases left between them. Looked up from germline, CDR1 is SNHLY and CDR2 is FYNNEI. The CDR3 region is CASSGRQISYEQYF. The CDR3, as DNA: TGTGCCAGCAGTGGGCGACAGATTTCCTACGAGCAGTACTTC.

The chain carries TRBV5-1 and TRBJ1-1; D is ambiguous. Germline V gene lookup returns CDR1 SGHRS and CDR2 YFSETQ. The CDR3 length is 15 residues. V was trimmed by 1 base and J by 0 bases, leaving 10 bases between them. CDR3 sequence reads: CASSLRRVMNTEAFF. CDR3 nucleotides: TGCGCCAGCAGCTTGCGGCGGGTGATGAACACTGAAGCTTTCTTT.

The CDR3 sequence is CASTGEDRPSYGYTF. The CDR3 region has the DNA TGTGCCAGCACCGGGGAGGACAGGCCCAGCTATGGCTACACCTTC. The chain employs TRBV4-2 and TRBJ1-2, with TRBD1 identical over 7 bases. Trimming at V came to 7 bases and at J to 4 bases, leaving 12 bases not matched to a gene. The CDR3 spans 15 residues. In germline, CDR1 is LGHNA, CDR2 YNFKEQ.

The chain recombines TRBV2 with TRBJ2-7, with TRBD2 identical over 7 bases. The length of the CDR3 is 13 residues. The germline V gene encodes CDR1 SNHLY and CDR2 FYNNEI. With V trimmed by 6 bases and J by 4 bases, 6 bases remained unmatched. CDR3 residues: CASRRRLAYEQYF. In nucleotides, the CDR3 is TGTGCCAGCAGACGAAGACTAGCATACGAGCAGTACTTC.

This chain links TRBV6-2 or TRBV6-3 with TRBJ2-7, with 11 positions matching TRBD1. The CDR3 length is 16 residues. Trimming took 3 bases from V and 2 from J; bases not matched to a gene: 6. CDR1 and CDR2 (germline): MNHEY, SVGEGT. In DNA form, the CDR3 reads TGTGCCAGCAGTTATTGGGCGGGACAGGGGGCCTACGAGCAGTACTTC. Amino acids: CASSYWAGQGAYEQYF.

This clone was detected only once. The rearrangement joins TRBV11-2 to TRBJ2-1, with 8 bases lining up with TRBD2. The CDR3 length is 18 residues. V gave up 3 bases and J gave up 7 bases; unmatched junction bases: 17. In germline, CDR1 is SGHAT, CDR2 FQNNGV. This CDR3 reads CASSFRTPLRGGMNEQFF. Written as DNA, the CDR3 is TGTGCCAGCAGCTTTAGGACCCCCCTCCGGGGGGGAATGAATGAGCAGTTCTTC. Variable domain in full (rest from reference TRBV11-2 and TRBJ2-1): EAGVAQSPRYKIIEKRQSVAFWCNPISGHATLYWYQQILGQGPKLLIQFQNNGVVDDSQLPKDRFSAERLKGVDSTLKIQPAKLEDSAVYLCASSFRTPLRGGMNEQFFGPGTRLTVL.

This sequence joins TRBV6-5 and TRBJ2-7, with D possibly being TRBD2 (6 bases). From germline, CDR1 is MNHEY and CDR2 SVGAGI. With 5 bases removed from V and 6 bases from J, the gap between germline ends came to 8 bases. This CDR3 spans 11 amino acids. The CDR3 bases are TGTGCCAGCAGTCAGGGAGGCGAGCAGTACTTC. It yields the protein CASSQGGEQYF.

The CDR3 protein is CASRLEQGAHQPQHF. CDR3 DNA: TGTGCCAGCAGGTTAGAACAGGGGGCCCACCAGCCCCAGCATTTT. The chain employs TRBV21-1 and TRBJ1-5; the D call of TRBD1 is as the table states it, not checked on the DNA. TRBV21-1 is a known pseudogene. The CDR3 consists of 15 residues.

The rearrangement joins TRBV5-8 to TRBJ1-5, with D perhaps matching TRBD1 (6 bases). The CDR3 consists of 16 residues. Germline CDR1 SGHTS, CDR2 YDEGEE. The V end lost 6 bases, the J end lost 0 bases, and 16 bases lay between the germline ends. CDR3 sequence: CASTRRGDYSNQPQHF. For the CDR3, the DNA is TGTGCCAGCACCCGGAGGGGGGACTATAGCAATCAGCCCCAGCATTTT.

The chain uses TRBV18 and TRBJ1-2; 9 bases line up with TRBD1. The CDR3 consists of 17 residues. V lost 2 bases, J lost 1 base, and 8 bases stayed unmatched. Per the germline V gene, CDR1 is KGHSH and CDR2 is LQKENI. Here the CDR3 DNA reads TGTGCCAGCTCACCAGTGTTAGGGACAGGGAATAACTATGGCTACACCTTC. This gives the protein CASSPVLGTGNNYGYTF.

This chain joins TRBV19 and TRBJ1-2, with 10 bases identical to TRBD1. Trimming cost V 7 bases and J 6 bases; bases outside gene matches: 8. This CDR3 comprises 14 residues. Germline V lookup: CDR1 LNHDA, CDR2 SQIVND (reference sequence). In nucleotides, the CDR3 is TGTGCCAGTACCAGGGACAGGGGAGGTCATGGCTACACCTTC. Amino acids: CASTRDRGGHGYTF.